This T cell receptor beta chain was found in a study of blood T cell repertoires in COVID-19. About the research overall: The United States, Italy and Spain were the sources of the acute and convalescent COVID-19 samples. Sources were T cells, B-cell-depleted T cells, or PBMCs; the material itself was cDNA or gDNA.

This CDR3 contains 15 residues. The V end lost 4 bases, the J end lost 0 bases, and 10 bases lay between the germline ends. Germline-derived CDR1 and CDR2 are SGDLS and YYNGEE. This clone was counted once. Source study methods: Amplification from reference gene primers served as the basis for estimated nucleated cell counts. The protocol was immunoSEQ multiplex PCR, while the TCRdb copy is restricted to in-frame clones and leaves out a portion. Clone size and V and J calls were adopted from that table, with D and trimming inferred from the DNA. The sample records about 140,000 clones, over 75% being singletons.

The chain recombines TRBV9 with TRBJ2-2; D possibly corresponds to TRBD2 (5 bases). The sequencing input was peripheral blood. This receptor was identified in a man between 60 and 75 years old with active or convalescent COVID-19. The CDR3, as DNA: TGTGCCAGCAGCCCCAGCGGAACGAACACCGGGGAGCTGTTTTTT. Amino acid sequence: CASSPSGTNTGELFF. The full variable domain, in which reference TRBV9 and TRBJ2-2 provide the parts outside the CDR3, is DSGVTQTPKHLITATGQRVTLRCSPRSGDLSVYWYQQSLDQGLQFLIQYYNGEERAKGNILERFSAQQFPDLHSELNLSSLELGDSALYFCASSPSGTNTGELFFGEGSRLTVL.